The 6 T cell receptor beta chains presented below share a single source sample, sequenced in a study of OX40 agonist ivuxolimab in advanced cancers. Repertoires were generated with immunoSEQ multiplex PCR, while TCRdb's copy carries only in-frame clones and drops some. The sample has 80,000 to 95,000 clones; approximately 91% are singletons. The sample in question was CD4+ or CD8+ T cells sorted from blood, obtained in a trial of the OX40 agonist ivuxolimab. Receptors originate from an adult with an advanced solid tumor such as melanoma, head and neck, liver or kidney cancer.

The chain is built from TRBV6-5 and TRBJ2-7; D is unresolved. V was shortened by 0 bases and J by 1 base, with 10 bases between the two germline ends. Germline values: CDR1 MNHEY, CDR2 SVGAGI. The CDR3 has 15 amino acids. Here the CDR3 reads CASSYSPDESYEQYF. The CDR3 DNA reads as TGTGCCAGCAGTTACTCCCCAGATGAATCCTACGAGCAGTACTTC.

This sequence joins TRBV6-1 and TRBJ2-7; the D gene is possibly TRBD2 (7 bases). The CDR3 is 14 amino acids. V lost 3 bases and J lost 3, with 12 bases in between. In germline, CDR1 is MNHNS, CDR2 SASEGT. The CDR3 DNA follows: TGTGCCAGCAGTGAGGGGGGGCTTAACTACGAGCAGTACTTC. This codes for CASSEGGLNYEQYF.

CDR3 sequence: CASSKRENFADTQYF. CDR3 sequence (DNA): TGTGCCAGCAGTAAGCGGGAGAATTTTGCAGATACGCAGTATTTT. This sequence joins TRBV5-4 and TRBJ2-3; 8 nucleotides agree with TRBD2. The CDR3 is 15 amino acids. V was clipped by 5 bases and J by 4 bases; unmatched bases: 9. Per the germline V gene, CDR1 is SGHNT and CDR2 is YYREEE (reference sequence).

Of note for this clone: Within the sample, other DNA sequences also encode this same CDR3. The chain employs TRBV9 and TRBJ2-1; D is perhaps TRBD1 or TRBD2 (5 bases each). This CDR3 spans 13 amino acids. The V gene lost 2 bases and the J gene lost 10 bases, with 13 bases spanning the gap. Germline V lookup: CDR1 SGDLS, CDR2 YYNGEE. CDR3 DNA sequence: TGTGCCAGCAGCGTGAGAGGGGTAGACGAGCAGTTCTTC. Protein sequence: CASSVRGVDEQFF.

The chain links TRBV7-2 to TRBJ1-5, with 8 bases aligning to TRBD1. The CDR3 is 16 amino acids. In germline, CDR1 is SGHTA, CDR2 FQGNSA. Germline trimming cut 1 base from V and 1 base from J; bases unmatched to any gene: 3. This chain's CDR3 is CASSLGQGASNQPQHF. The DNA of the CDR3 is TGTGCCAGCAGCTTAGGGCAGGGGGCAAGCAATCAGCCCCAGCATTTT. Filled out from reference TRBV7-2 and TRBJ1-5, the complete variable domain reads GAGVSQSPSNKVTEKGKDVELRCDPISGHTALYWYRQSLGQGLEFLIYFQGNSAPDKSGLPSDRFSAERTGGSVSTLTIQRTQQEDSAVYLCASSLGQGASNQPQHFGDGTRLSIL.

The chain employs TRBV28 and TRBJ1-1, with D possibly TRBD1 on 6 matching bases. Trimming took off 10 bases at V and 3 bases at J, with 12 bases between the two ends. CDR1 and CDR2 from the germline V gene are MDHEN and SYDVKM. The CDR3 spans 12 residues. The CDR3 is CATSGADTEAFF. CDR3 sequence (DNA): TGTGCCACCTCGGGGGCCGACACTGAAGCTTTCTTT.